This T cell receptor (beta chain) was captured by sequencing in a study of spatial heterogeneity in lung cancer. Time point meaning: sample taken at primary tumor resection. Overall study findings and caveats: Mutation counts in tumors were tracked by counts of expanded intratumoral alpha and beta TCRs.

The CDR3 is 15 amino acids. The V end lost 7 bases, the J end lost 1 base, and 14 bases lay between the germline ends. This clonotype appeared a few times. Its antigen is not known. MiXCR was run by TCRdb on the 5' RACE reads, yielding one entry per CDR3 protein. The sample lists around 100,000 distinct CDR3 sequences, approximately 4.4% seen once, with about 20% in the top ten. The V call is TRBV12-3 or TRBV12-4, the J call TRBJ1-3; D call uncertain. The input for sequencing was lung tumor tissue, taken at surgery. The receptor comes from a male donor with early-stage non-small cell lung cancer. The CDR3 DNA reads as TGTGCCAGCAACCCGGGATCCCAGTCTGGAAACACCATATATTTT. Translation: CASNPGSQSGNTIYF.